This T cell receptor beta chain was retrieved from a study of blood T cell repertoires in COVID-19. The V gene's germline CDR1 is MDHEN and CDR2 SYDVKM. The CDR3 is made up of 16 amino acids. V lost 6 bases, J lost 0 bases, and 14 bases lay in between. TCRdb's copy holds only in-frame clones and misses some; the assay was immunoSEQ multiplex PCR. Of more than 200,000 clones listed, roughly 84% are singletons. The source is a woman in her 40s who had recovered from COVID-19. The sequenced sample consisted of peripheral blood. The chain combines TRBV28 with TRBJ1-4; D is unresolved. For the CDR3, the DNA is TGTGCCAGCAGCGGCCCCGGGGTTGCAACTAATGAAAAACTGTTTTTT. This codes for CASSGPGVATNEKLFF.